This entry lists 30 T cell receptor beta chains sequenced from one sample in a study of blood T cell repertoires in COVID-19. Produced via immunoSEQ multiplex PCR; TCRdb's table is partial and in-frame only. The data show roughly 250,000 clones, approximately 86% seen once. Sequencing was carried out using peripheral blood. These receptors all come from a man aged 35 to 55 who had recovered from COVID-19.

The CDR3 bases are TGTGCCAGCAGCAACAGGGATTCCGGACCGAACACTGAAGCTTTCTTT. It specifies CASSNRDSGPNTEAFF. This chain connects TRBV11-2 to TRBJ1-1; TRBD1 might be the D (6 bases). There are 16 residues in the CDR3. Between the trimmed V and J ends, which lost 5 bases and 1 base, there was a span of 17 bases. Looked up from germline, CDR1 is SGHAT and CDR2 is FQNNGV.

This sequence joins TRBV9 and TRBJ2-1; D gene unclear. The CDR3 contains 11 residues. Germline V CDR1 and CDR2: SGDLS, YYNGEE. Deletions cut 2 bases from V and 7 bases from J, with 4 bases between. The CDR3 bases are TGTGCCAGCAGCGTTTCTAATGAGCAGTTCTTC. This sequence encodes CASSVSNEQFF.

The J gene is TRBJ2-2, the V gene TRBV27, with 8 bases lining up with TRBD2. This CDR3 comprises 16 residues. Germline trimming cut 7 bases from V and 1 base from J; bases unmatched to any gene: 8. Germline V CDR1 and CDR2: MNHEY, SMNVEV (reference sequence). The CDR3 DNA reads as TGTGCCAGCAATGAAGTGGCGGGGGGGAACACCGGGGAGCTGTTTTTT. Encoded protein: CASNEVAGGNTGELFF.

The CDR3 nucleotides are TGTGCCAGCAGCCCGCCCGGGGGATATTCACCCCTCCACTTT. Amino acid sequence: CASSPPGGYSPLHF. This rearrangement joins TRBV11-2 to TRBJ1-6, with a tentative D call TRBD1 (5 bases). Germline CDR1 is SGHAT and CDR2 is FQNNGV. V lost 5 bases and J lost 8, with 13 bases in between. The CDR3 covers 14 residues.

The chain links TRBV6-4 to TRBJ2-1, with 11 nucleotides matching TRBD1. Trimming took 5 bases from V and 4 from J; bases not matched to a gene: 7. This CDR3 is built from 16 residues. Germline lookup yields CDR1 MRHNA and CDR2 SNTAGT. CDR3 bases: TGTGCCAGCAGTCTAACCGGGACAGGGGGTTACAATGAGCAGTTCTTC. Translated: CASSLTGTGGYNEQFF.

This chain joins TRBV27 and TRBJ2-1, with 11 bases matching TRBD2. The CDR3 is 18 residues long. In germline, CDR1 is MNHEY, CDR2 SMNVEV (reference sequence). Trimming at V came to 3 bases and at J to 0 bases, leaving 7 bases not matched to a gene. DNA for the CDR3: TGTGCCAGCAGTTTGAACCCTAGCGGGGGGAGCTCCTACAATGAGCAGTTCTTC. It translates to CASSLNPSGGSSYNEQFF.

The gene calls are TRBV9 and TRBJ2-7; TRBD1 might be the D (7 bases). V gave up 4 bases and J gave up 3 bases, with 17 bases separating them. From germline, CDR1 is SGDLS and CDR2 YYNGEE. This CDR3 is 15 amino acids long. CDR3 nucleotide sequence: TGTGCCAGCAGCCCCCTGCGGGACAGTTTCTACGAGCAGTACTTC. It codes for CASSPLRDSFYEQYF.

The chain's CDR3 is CASSQDVLQNTGELFF. In nucleotides, the CDR3 is TGCGCCAGCAGCCAAGACGTACTCCAGAACACCGGGGAGCTGTTTTTT. The chain uses TRBV4-3 and TRBJ2-2; D uncertain. V dropped 0 bases and J dropped 1 base, with 9 bases sitting between them. Germline values: CDR1 LGHNA, CDR2 YSLEER. The CDR3 sequence is 16 residues long.

The chain combines TRBV9 with TRBJ1-2; D is possibly TRBD1 (5 bases). CDR1 SGDLS and CDR2 YYNGEE come from the germline V gene. V dropped 0 bases and J dropped 4 bases, with 13 bases sitting between them. The CDR3 totals 15 residues. The CDR3 coding sequence is TGTGCCAGCAGCGTAGATGGGGGGTCCGGCTATGGCTACACCTTC. It specifies CASSVDGGSGYGYTF.

The chain links TRBV4-1 to TRBJ2-1; D remains ambiguous. Germline-derived CDR1 and CDR2 are MGHRA and YSYEKL. The CDR3 has 15 amino acids. The V gene lost 7 bases and the J gene lost 3 bases, with 16 bases spanning the gap. The CDR3 here is CASNSPSAGYNEQFF. Written as DNA, the CDR3 is TGCGCCAGCAACTCCCCCTCAGCAGGCTACAATGAGCAGTTCTTC.

The V gene is TRBV5-1, the J gene TRBJ2-5; 13 bases are shared with TRBD2. CDR3 length equals 15 residues. The V gene's germline CDR1 is SGHRS and CDR2 YFSETQ. Trimming cost V 3 bases and J 3 bases; bases outside gene matches: 2. CDR3 sequence (DNA): TGCGCCAGCAGCTGGGGGACTAGCGGGGAAGAGACCCAGTACTTC. As protein: CASSWGTSGEETQYF. Full variable domain (remainder filled in from reference TRBV5-1 and TRBJ2-5): KAGVTQTPRYLIKTRGQQVTLSCSPISGHRSVSWYQQTPGQGLQFLFEYFSETQRNKGNFPGRFSGRQFSNSRSEMNVSTLELGDSALYLCASSWGTSGEETQYFGPGTRLLVL.

As regards this clone: The same CDR3 is also encoded by other DNA sequences in this sample. This chain joins TRBV6-5 and TRBJ1-1, with 7 bases identical to TRBD1. There are 11 residues in the CDR3. Looked up from germline, CDR1 is MNHEY and CDR2 is SVGAGI. The ends lost 6 bases at V and 6 bases at J; junction bases unmatched: 1. The CDR3 DNA sequence: TGTGCCAGCAGACAGGGGCCTGAAGCTTTCTTT. Protein sequence: CASRQGPEAFF.

This rearrangement joins TRBV3-1 (or the pseudogene TRBV3-2) to TRBJ2-1, with D possibly being TRBD2 (5 bases). V was pared by 2 bases and J by 0 bases, with 17 bases between. The CDR3 length is 18 residues. CDR1 is LGHDT, CDR2 YNNKEL, per germline (reference sequence). The CDR3 region is CASSQSGFGTRSYNEQFF. CDR3 nucleotide sequence: TGTGCCAGCAGCCAATCGGGGTTTGGCACCCGCTCCTACAATGAGCAGTTCTTC.

The V and J genes are TRBV7-8 and TRBJ2-2, with 8 positions matching TRBD2. Trimming at V came to 7 bases and at J to 1 base, leaving 11 bases not matched to a gene. The CDR3 is made up of 17 amino acids. Germline CDR1 SGHVS, CDR2 FQNEAQ. DNA for the CDR3: TGTGCCAGCAACGGGGGGGCCGCCGCCCAGAACACCGGGGAGCTGTTTTTT. Amino acids: CASNGGAAAQNTGELFF.

The chain combines TRBV5-1 with TRBJ2-2, with 8 bases identical to TRBD2. In germline, CDR1 is SGHRS, CDR2 YFSETQ. The CDR3 contains 17 residues. Unmatched junction bases numbered 12, after V lost 2 bases and J lost 6 bases. CDR3 sequence (DNA): TGCGCCAGCAGCTTCGATACTAGCGGAGTGGGGCCCGGGGAGCTGTTTTTT. This gives the protein CASSFDTSGVGPGELFF.

This chain uses TRBV6-5 with TRBJ1-2, with 8 bases fitting TRBD1. The CDR3 contains 14 residues. Germline V gives CDR1 MNHEY, CDR2 SVGAGI. V shed 6 bases, J shed 5 bases, and the junction held 8 bases outside the gene matches. The CDR3 protein is CASSKDRVRYGYTF. The CDR3 coding sequence is TGTGCCAGCAGCAAGGACAGGGTTCGATATGGCTACACCTTC.

The table lists this clone with a few counts. The V gene is TRBV18, the J gene TRBJ1-2, with 8 bases matching TRBD1. Germline V gene lookup returns CDR1 KGHSH and CDR2 LQKENI. Unmatched junction bases numbered 5, after V lost 3 bases and J lost 5 bases. CDR3 length equals 14 residues. The CDR3 sequence: CASSPRGLHYGYTF. Here the CDR3 DNA reads TGTGCCAGCTCACCCAGGGGGCTGCATTATGGCTACACCTTC. Full variable domain (rest looked up from reference TRBV18 and TRBJ1-2): NAGVMQNPRHLVRRRGQEARLRCSPMKGHSHVYWYRQLPEEGLKFMVYLQKENIIDESGMPKERFSAEFPKEGPSILRIQQVVRGDSAAYFCASSPRGLHYGYTFGSGTRLTVV.

This rearrangement joins TRBV2 to TRBJ2-3, with 8 bases lining up with TRBD1. The J segment lost 1 base and the V segment lost 7 bases, leaving 7 bases of the junction unmatched. Germline V lookup: CDR1 SNHLY, CDR2 FYNNEI. There are 15 residues in the CDR3. The CDR3 region has the DNA TGTGCCAGCAAAACCCCGGGACAGGGCACAGATACGCAGTATTTT. The encoded protein is CASKTPGQGTDTQYF. The variable domain in full, with the rest retrieved from reference TRBV2 and TRBJ2-3, is EPEVTQTPSHQVTQMGQEVILRCVPISNHLYFYWYRQILGQKVEFLVSFYNNEISEKSEIFDDQFSVERPDGSNFTLKIRSTKLEDSAMYFCASKTPGQGTDTQYFGPGTRLTVL.

This clone showed up just a few times. The rearrangement joins TRBV4-1 to TRBJ2-2; a weak D match, TRBD2 (5 bases). The germline gives CDR1 MGHRA, CDR2 YSYEKL. The CDR3 has 14 residues. V dropped 0 bases and J dropped 6 bases, with 8 bases sitting between them. The CDR3 sequence is CASSQDPGSGELFF. CDR3 bases: TGCGCCAGCAGCCAAGATCCGGGGTCCGGGGAGCTGTTTTTT.

V gene TRBV28 combines with J gene TRBJ1-3; 9 nucleotides agree with TRBD1. The CDR3 runs to 18 residues. Trimming removed 4 bases from V and 1 base from J; junction bases left unmatched: 11. Germline loops: CDR1 MDHEN, CDR2 SYDVKM. The CDR3 coding sequence is TGTGCCAGCAGTTCCCGTTTCCGGGACAGGGTGTCTGGAAACACCATATATTTT. This sequence encodes CASSSRFRDRVSGNTIYF.

As concerns this clone: At one of its ends the junction is not consistent with the germline gene, which may arise from a read error. The chain has TRBV6-5 and TRBJ1-3; D is possibly TRBD1 (5 bases). The CDR3 contains 11 residues. CDR1 and CDR2 from the germline V gene are MNHEY and SVGAGI. CDR3 loop: CAGGEGNTIYF. The CDR3 nucleotides read TGCGCCGGAGGGGAAGGAAACACCATATATTTT.

The chain carries TRBV5-4 and TRBJ2-1; TRBD2 matches at 7 bases. With 4 bases clipped from V and 16 bases from J, the junction kept 14 bases outside the gene matches. The V gene's germline CDR1 is SGHNT and CDR2 YYREEE (reference sequence). The CDR3 totals 13 residues. The CDR3 is CASSPPRGGSTFF. DNA for the CDR3: TGTGCCAGCAGCCCACCTCGGGGCGGGAGCACCTTCTTC. The variable domain in full, with the rest retrieved from reference TRBV5-4 and TRBJ2-1, is ETGVTQSPTHLIKTRGQQVTLRCSSQSGHNTVSWYQQALGQGPQFIFQYYREEENGRGNFPPRFSGLQFPNYSSELNVNALELDDSALYLCASSPPRGGSTFFGPGTRLTVL.

The chain employs TRBV19 and TRBJ1-1; D ambiguous. The CDR3 extends over 13 amino acids. Germline V CDR1 and CDR2: LNHDA, SQIVND (reference sequence). V was pared by 2 bases and J by 8 bases, with 12 bases between. CDR3 nucleotide sequence: TGTGCCAGTAGTATAAAACGGGGATCGGAAGCTTTCTTT. Residues: CASSIKRGSEAFF.

The CDR3 nucleotides read TGTGCCAGCAGCTCACACATACCGGGACTAGCGAAGCCACAAGAGACCCAGTACTTC. It specifies CASSSHIPGLAKPQETQYF. V usage is TRBV7-2 and J usage is TRBJ2-5; 10 nucleotides agree with TRBD2. The length of the CDR3 is 19 residues. Germline lookup yields CDR1 SGHTA and CDR2 FQGNSA. Trimming at V came to 4 bases and at J to 2 bases, leaving 16 bases not matched to a gene.

V and J are TRBV6-1 and TRBJ2-7, with 12 nucleotides matching TRBD1. V lost 3 bases and J lost 6; bases outside the gene matches: 6. Germline CDR1 is MNHNS and CDR2 is SASEGT. The CDR3 consists of 15 residues. CDR3 nucleotide sequence: TGTGCCAGCAGTGAGTCCGGGACAGGGGGCGCCGAGCAGTACTTC. Translated, it gives CASSESGTGGAEQYF.

The CDR3 protein is CASSLGQGGNQPQHF. The CDR3 nucleotides read TGTGCCAGCAGCCTCGGACAGGGGGGCAATCAGCCCCAGCATTTT. The V and J genes are TRBV5-8 and TRBJ1-5, with 10 positions matching TRBD1. CDR1 SGHTS and CDR2 YDEGEE come from the germline V gene. V trimming: 4 bases; J trimming: 2 bases; junction bases outside the gene matches: 3. The CDR3 runs 15 residues.

The rearrangement joins TRBV29-1 to TRBJ2-3; D is possibly TRBD2 (6 bases). This CDR3 is 15 amino acids long. The germline CDR1 and CDR2 sequences are SQVTM and ANQGSEA. Trimming shortened V by 1 base and J by 4 bases, and 15 bases separated the two germline ends. The CDR3 is CSVEGVGSRADTQYF. The CDR3 coding sequence is TGCAGCGTTGAAGGGGTCGGGAGTCGGGCAGATACGCAGTATTTT.

The rearrangement uses TRBV6-2 or TRBV6-3 and TRBJ1-2; 9 bases are a match to TRBD1. Per the germline V gene, CDR1 is MNHEY and CDR2 is SVGEGT. The CDR3 length is 13 residues. The V segment lost 4 bases and the J segment 8 bases; nucleotides outside the gene matches: 5. The CDR3 loop reads CASSSWTGAGYTF. The CDR3 nucleotides read TGTGCCAGCAGTTCCTGGACAGGGGCAGGCTACACCTTC.

This clone was observed once. V gene TRBV12-3 or TRBV12-4 combines with J gene TRBJ2-1, with 8 bases aligning to TRBD2. This CDR3 spans 13 amino acids. V trimming: 5 bases; J trimming: 3 bases; junction bases outside the gene matches: 0. The CDR3 DNA is TGTGCCAGCAGTAGCGGGAGCTACAATGAGCAGTTCTTC. Translating gives CASSSGSYNEQFF.

The rearrangement links TRBV29-1 to TRBJ2-7, with 8 bases matching TRBD1. Unmatched junction bases numbered 7, after V lost 4 bases and J lost 2 bases. CDR3 length equals 14 residues. Looked up from germline, CDR1 is SQVTM and CDR2 is ANQGSEA. The CDR3 here is CSVAGTGLTYEQYF. The CDR3 DNA reads TGCAGCGTTGCCGGGACAGGACTCACCTACGAGCAGTACTTC.